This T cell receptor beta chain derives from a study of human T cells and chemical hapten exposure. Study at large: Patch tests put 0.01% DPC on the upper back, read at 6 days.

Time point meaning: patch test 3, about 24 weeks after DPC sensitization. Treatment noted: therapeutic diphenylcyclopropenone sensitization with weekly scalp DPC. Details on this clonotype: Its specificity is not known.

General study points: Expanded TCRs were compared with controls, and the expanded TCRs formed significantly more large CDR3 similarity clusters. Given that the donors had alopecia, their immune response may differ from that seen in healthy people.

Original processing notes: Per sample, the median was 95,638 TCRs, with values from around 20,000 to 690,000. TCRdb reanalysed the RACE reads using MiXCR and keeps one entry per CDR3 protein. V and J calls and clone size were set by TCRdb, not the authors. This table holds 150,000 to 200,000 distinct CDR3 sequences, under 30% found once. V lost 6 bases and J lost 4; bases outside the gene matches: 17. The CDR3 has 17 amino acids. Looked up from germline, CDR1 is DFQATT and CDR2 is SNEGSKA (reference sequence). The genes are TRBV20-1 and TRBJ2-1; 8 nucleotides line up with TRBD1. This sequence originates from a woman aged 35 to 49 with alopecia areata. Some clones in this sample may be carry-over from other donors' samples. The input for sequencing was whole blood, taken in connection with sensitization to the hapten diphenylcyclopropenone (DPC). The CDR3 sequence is CSAPGQASIAGYNEQFF. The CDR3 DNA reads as TGCAGTGCCCCGGGACAGGCCTCAATCGCAGGGTACAATGAGCAGTTCTTC.